The 24 T cell receptor beta chains below come from one sample, sequenced in a study of blood T cell repertoires in COVID-19. Repertoires were generated with immunoSEQ multiplex PCR, while TCRdb's copy carries only in-frame clones and drops some. The sample contains about 90,000 clones, about 91% of which appear only once. Sequenced input: peripheral blood. These receptor sequences come from a human donor with active COVID-19. The donor label of this sample is uncertain.

CDR3: CASSLADLSYEQYF. The CDR3, as DNA: TGCGCCAGCAGCTTGGCCGACTTATCCTACGAGCAGTACTTC. The rearrangement links TRBV5-1 to TRBJ2-7, with D uncertain. Germline CDR1 and CDR2: SGHRS and YFSETQ. Deletions cut 0 bases from V and 1 base from J, with 8 bases between. There are 14 residues in the CDR3.

The chain is built from TRBV6-2 or TRBV6-3 and TRBJ2-5, with TRBD1 matching over 8 bases. Germline CDR1 reads MNHEY; CDR2 reads SVGEGT. Losses at the gene ends were 3 bases for V and 5 bases for J; bases not matched to a gene: 11. CDR3 length: 16 residues. The CDR3 protein is CASSYQAGGLAETQYF. The CDR3 nucleotides are TGTGCCAGCAGTTATCAAGCAGGGGGCTTGGCGGAGACCCAGTACTTC.

This chain uses TRBV27 with TRBJ2-7, with D tentatively TRBD1 (6 bases). The germline V and J ends were trimmed by 5 bases and 2 bases, with 7 bases remaining between them. The CDR3 consists of 12 residues. The germline V gene has CDR1 MNHEY and CDR2 SMNVEV (reference sequence). CDR3 nucleotide sequence: TGTGCCAGCAGTGGACAGCCCTACGAGCAGTACTTC. Its protein product is CASSGQPYEQYF.

This chain joins TRBV7-2 and TRBJ2-5; 10 bases map to TRBD1. Germline V gives CDR1 SGHTA, CDR2 FQGNSA. V lost 3 bases, J lost 5 bases, and 6 bases stayed unmatched. The CDR3 consists of 15 residues. In DNA, the CDR3 is TGTGCCAGCAGCTTCGGACAGGGGGTAGGGGAGACCCAGTACTTC. This encodes CASSFGQGVGETQYF.

This clone appeared a single time. The genes are TRBV6-6 and TRBJ1-2, with 10 nucleotides matching TRBD1. This CDR3 contains 16 residues. J lost 5 bases, V lost 6 bases, and 12 bases had no gene match. Germline V gene data show CDR1 as MNHNY and CDR2 as SVGAGI (reference sequence). CDR3 in amino acids: CASRVRGTGESYGYTF. In DNA form, the CDR3 reads TGTGCCAGCAGGGTCAGGGGGACAGGGGAGTCTTATGGCTACACCTTC.

Only one count was recorded for this clone. The genes are TRBV9 and TRBJ1-2, with D hard to call. Trimming shortened V by 0 bases and J by 5 bases, and 20 bases separated the two germline ends. This CDR3 region has 17 residues. Germline CDR1 and CDR2: SGDLS and YYNGEE. This chain's CDR3 is CASSVDVNAAFAYGYTF. DNA of the CDR3: TGTGCCAGCAGCGTAGATGTAAACGCTGCTTTTGCGTATGGCTACACCTTC. The variable domain in full, with the rest retrieved from reference TRBV9 and TRBJ1-2, is DSGVTQTPKHLITATGQRVTLRCSPRSGDLSVYWYQQSLDQGLQFLIQYYNGEERAKGNILERFSAQQFPDLHSELNLSSLELGDSALYFCASSVDVNAAFAYGYTFGSGTRLTVV.

V gene TRBV9 combines with J gene TRBJ1-2, with D possibly being TRBD1 (5 bases). The V gene lost 0 bases and the J gene lost 8 bases, with 14 bases spanning the gap. The CDR3 has 14 residues. Germline lookup yields CDR1 SGDLS and CDR2 YYNGEE. The CDR3 protein is CASSVDPGGEGYTF. CDR3 nucleotide sequence: TGTGCCAGCAGCGTAGATCCAGGAGGGGAAGGCTACACCTTC.

The gene calls are TRBV4-2 and TRBJ1-1; 7 bases are a match to TRBD1. CDR1 and CDR2 (germline): LGHNA, YNFKEQ. This CDR3 spans 19 amino acids. V was pared by 0 bases and J by 1 base, with 14 bases of the junction left unmatched. The CDR3 loop is CASSQEFSGGPGWNTEAFF. The CDR3 DNA sequence: TGTGCCAGCAGCCAAGAATTTTCAGGGGGTCCCGGGTGGAACACTGAAGCTTTCTTT.

The chain uses TRBV3-1 (or the pseudogene TRBV3-2) and TRBJ2-1; no definite D call. Trimming stripped 0 bases from V and 0 bases from J, with 9 bases between. This CDR3 comprises 16 residues. The germline gives CDR1 LGHDT, CDR2 YNNKEL (reference sequence). The CDR3 reads CASSQDRSSSYNEQFF. DNA for the CDR3: TGTGCCAGCAGCCAAGATAGGAGTAGCTCCTACAATGAGCAGTTCTTC.

V usage is TRBV7-3 and J usage is TRBJ2-1; D is uncertain. V lost 5 bases, J lost 5 bases, and 10 bases lay in between. This CDR3 spans 13 amino acids. Germline V gene sequence: CDR1 SGHTA, CDR2 FQGTGA. CDR3 amino acids: CASSLRKDNEQFF. CDR3 nucleotides: TGTGCCAGCAGCCTCAGGAAGGACAATGAGCAGTTCTTC.

The chain uses TRBV7-2 and TRBJ1-2, with 7 nucleotides matching TRBD1. This CDR3 has 13 residues. The V segment lost 5 bases and the J segment 8 bases; nucleotides outside the gene matches: 8. Germline values: CDR1 SGHTA, CDR2 FQGNSA. The chain's CDR3 is CASSPDRVGGYTF. As DNA, the CDR3 is TGTGCCAGCAGCCCAGACAGGGTGGGAGGCTACACCTTC.

The gene calls are TRBV5-1 and TRBJ2-5, with D perhaps matching TRBD2 (6 bases). Trimming removed 4 bases from V and 0 bases from J, with 10 bases in between. Per the germline V gene, CDR1 is SGHRS and CDR2 is YFSETQ. The CDR3 spans 14 residues. This chain's CDR3 is CASSRGTHQETQYF. CDR3 nucleotides: TGCGCCAGCAGCCGCGGGACTCACCAAGAGACCCAGTACTTC.

V gene TRBV9 combines with J gene TRBJ2-2; 10 bases fit TRBD2. There are 19 residues in the CDR3. Per the germline V gene, CDR1 is SGDLS and CDR2 is YYNGEE. Unmatched junction bases numbered 16, after V lost 4 bases and J lost 4 bases. Written as DNA, the CDR3 is TGTGCCAGCAGCCCGACAAGCGGGGGGGGTATCCAGTTCACCGGGGAGCTGTTTTTT. It translates to CASSPTSGGGIQFTGELFF.

V and J are TRBV29-1 and TRBJ2-5, with 11 bases matching TRBD2. Trimming removed 7 bases from V and 5 bases from J; junction bases left unmatched: 9. Germline loops: CDR1 SQVTM, CDR2 ANQGSEA. The CDR3 has 14 residues. CDR3 protein: CSGGSGGAPETQYF. Here the CDR3 DNA reads TGCAGCGGAGGTAGCGGGGGGGCCCCCGAGACCCAGTACTTC.

This clone appeared a single time. The chain has TRBV5-1 and TRBJ1-4; D is undetermined. This CDR3 has 14 residues. The germline V gene encodes CDR1 SGHRS and CDR2 YFSETQ. Trimming removed 0 bases from V and 4 bases from J, with 7 bases in between. The CDR3 sequence is CASSLERGNEKLFF. CDR3 nucleotides: TGCGCCAGCAGCTTGGAGCGCGGTAATGAAAAACTGTTTTTT.

This clone was observed a single time. The chain has TRBV29-1 and TRBJ2-7, with a weak D call TRBD2 (5 bases). Per germline, CDR1 SQVTM and CDR2 ANQGSEA. V lost 4 bases and J 4 bases, leaving 14 bases between the germline ends. The CDR3 is 13 amino acids. CDR3 protein: CSVARTGMYEQYF. The CDR3 DNA is TGCAGCGTTGCCCGGACGGGAATGTACGAGCAGTACTTC.

This chain links TRBV7-3 with TRBJ1-2; D remains ambiguous. Looked up from germline, CDR1 is SGHTA and CDR2 is FQGTGA. CDR3 length: 12 residues. Trimming cost V 2 bases and J 4 bases, with 5 bases left between them. CDR3 nucleotides: TGTGCCAGCAGCTTACCAGGCTATGGCTACACCTTC. Its protein is CASSLPGYGYTF.

This clone was counted once. The CDR3 here is CASCLPQGAPTYEQYF. DNA of the CDR3: TGCGCCAGCTGCCTCCCCCAGGGGGCTCCCACCTACGAGCAGTACTTC. This sequence joins TRBV5-1 and TRBJ2-7, with 8 positions matching TRBD1. The CDR3 is 16 residues long. The germline gives CDR1 SGHRS, CDR2 YFSETQ. J lost 2 bases, V lost 7 bases, and 14 bases had no gene match.

The V gene is TRBV4-2, the J gene TRBJ2-5; 7 bases map to TRBD1. V lost 1 base, J lost 2 bases, and 1 base stayed unmatched. The CDR3 totals 14 residues. CDR1 LGHNA and CDR2 YNFKEQ come from the germline V gene. This CDR3 is CASSQVRGQETQYF. CDR3 DNA sequence: TGTGCCAGCAGCCAAGTCAGGGGGCAAGAGACCCAGTACTTC.

This rearrangement joins TRBV5-1 to TRBJ2-3, with 10 bases matching TRBD1. Germline V lookup: CDR1 SGHRS, CDR2 YFSETQ. Unmatched junction bases numbered 3, after V lost 4 bases and J lost 1 base. The CDR3 runs 15 residues. CDR3 nucleotides: TGCGCCAGCAGCCCCGGGACAGGGGGCACAGATACGCAGTATTTT. It yields the protein CASSPGTGGTDTQYF.

This clone was recorded a few times. The rearrangement links TRBV7-8 to TRBJ1-5, with D tentatively TRBD1 (6 bases). Germline lookup yields CDR1 SGHVS and CDR2 FQNEAQ. The V and J ends lost 4 bases and 1 base respectively, with 17 bases between them. This CDR3 is 17 amino acids long. In nucleotides, the CDR3 is TGTGCCAGCAGCTCACAAAACAGGGTTACAAGCAATCAGCCCCAGCATTTT. It specifies CASSSQNRVTSNQPQHF.

J is TRBJ2-3 and V is TRBV10-2; the match to TRBD2 covers 12 bases. Per germline, CDR1 WSHSY and CDR2 SAAADI. The CDR3 sequence is 16 residues long. V shed 6 bases, J shed 3 bases, and the junction held 7 bases outside the gene matches. The CDR3 is CASSPRTSGVTDTQYF. For the CDR3, the DNA is TGCGCCAGCAGCCCCCGGACTAGCGGGGTTACAGATACGCAGTATTTT.

CDR3 residues: CASRMTVNTEAFF. The CDR3 region has the DNA TGTGCCAGTAGGATGACAGTAAACACTGAAGCTTTCTTT. The chain has TRBV19 and TRBJ1-1; a weak D match, TRBD1 (5 bases). Germline-derived CDR1 and CDR2 are LNHDA and SQIVND (reference sequence). The V and J ends lost 6 bases and 2 bases respectively, with 10 bases between them. The CDR3 covers 13 residues.

The rearrangement joins TRBV4-2 to TRBJ1-2; D perhaps matches TRBD1 (6 bases). The ends were cut back, 1 base at V and 2 bases at J, with 14 bases in the middle. This CDR3 is 16 amino acids long. CDR1 is LGHNA and CDR2 is YNFKEQ in the germline V gene. DNA for the CDR3: TGTGCCAGCAGCCAAGGGTCGACAGGTGTAAACTATGGCTACACCTTC. It translates to CASSQGSTGVNYGYTF.